The 17 T cell receptor beta chains below all came from one sample that was sequenced in a study of T-cell memory formation after mild COVID-19. One entry per CDR3 protein results from TCRdb running MiXCR on the 5' RACE reads. The sample lists approximately 290,000 distinct CDR3 sequences, approximately 19% seen once, with around a fifth in the top ten. Sequencing was performed on PBMCs or a T cell subset sorted from them (not recorded which). These receptors were taken from a man between 18 and 35 years old who had mild COVID-19 (a few samples of this study predate the infection). Cell type and time point are not known.

This chain joins TRBV4-2 and TRBJ2-7; TRBD1 agrees at 8 bases. There are 16 residues in the CDR3. Germline V gene lookup returns CDR1 LGHNA and CDR2 YNFKEQ. With V trimmed by 4 bases and J by 6 bases, 14 bases remained unmatched. The CDR3 region is CASSRSSGTGLFEQYF. The CDR3 DNA reads TGTGCCAGCAGCCGTTCGTCCGGGACAGGTCTTTTCGAGCAGTACTTC.

This sequence joins TRBV7-9 and TRBJ1-6; 10 nucleotides agree with TRBD1. CDR3 length: 19 residues. The germline CDR1 and CDR2 sequences are SEHNR and FQNEAQ (reference sequence). V lost 4 bases, J lost 6 bases, and 15 bases stayed unmatched. This chain's CDR3 is CASSYRTGTGVPLNSPLHF. The CDR3 DNA sequence: TGTGCCAGCAGCTACCGGACCGGGACAGGGGTTCCCCTTAATTCACCCCTCCACTTT.

This clonotype was seen only a few times. The rearrangement joins TRBV4-3 to TRBJ1-1; 8 bases agree with TRBD1. The CDR3 length is 15 residues. The V segment lost 1 base and the J segment 4 bases; nucleotides outside the gene matches: 5. Germline loops: CDR1 LGHNA, CDR2 YSLEER. The CDR3 region is CASSQVFRGPTEAFF. The CDR3 DNA reads as TGCGCCAGCAGCCAAGTCTTCAGGGGGCCCACTGAAGCTTTCTTT.

Here the CDR3 reads CASSEQENQPQHF. Here the CDR3 DNA reads TGTGCCAGCAGTGAACAGGAAAATCAGCCCCAGCATTTT. The chain recombines TRBV6-1 with TRBJ1-5, with D hard to call. This CDR3 comprises 13 residues. Trimming pared 2 bases from V and 4 bases from J, leaving 6 bases between. Germline CDR1 is MNHNS and CDR2 is SASEGT.

V gene TRBV3-1 combines with J gene TRBJ1-2; D may be TRBD1 (5 bases). CDR3 length: 14 residues. Trimming pared 2 bases from V and 5 bases from J, leaving 12 bases between. CDR1 is LGHDT and CDR2 is YNNKEL in the germline V gene (reference sequence). The CDR3 is CASSQSAEGYGYTF. The CDR3 coding sequence is TGTGCCAGCAGCCAATCCGCGGAGGGGTATGGCTACACCTTC.

This clonotype was seen a handful of times. The rearrangement links TRBV3-1 to TRBJ2-2, with D perhaps matching TRBD1 or TRBD2 (5 bases each). V was trimmed by 2 bases and J by 2 bases, leaving 9 bases between them. From germline, CDR1 is LGHDT and CDR2 YNNKEL (reference sequence). This CDR3 is 15 amino acids long. The CDR3 spells CASSQTGANTGELFF. CDR3 bases: TGTGCCAGCAGCCAAACCGGGGCCAACACCGGGGAGCTGTTTTTT.

This clonotype was picked up many times. The J gene is TRBJ2-7, the V gene TRBV29-1; the match to TRBD1 covers 8 bases. Germline-derived CDR1 and CDR2 are SQVTM and ANQGSEA. Trimming removed 3 bases from V and 5 bases from J; junction bases left unmatched: 3. The CDR3 totals 12 residues. CDR3 in DNA: TGCAGCGTTGACGACAGGGGCGACGAGCAGTACTTC. It specifies CSVDDRGDEQYF.

In this sample, this clonotype turned up many times. A read error may produce the germline difference seen at one junction end. This sequence joins TRBV7-7 and TRBJ2-1, with 8 bases aligning to TRBD2. Germline V CDR1 and CDR2: SSHAT, FNYEAQ (reference sequence). CDR3 length equals 14 residues. This CDR3 reads CASSRGGQFDEQFF. In nucleotides, the CDR3 is TGTGCTAGCAGTCGGGGGGGTCAGTTTGATGAGCAGTTCTTC.

The chain carries TRBV10-3 and TRBJ1-1; D not certain. Deletions cut 10 bases from V and 6 bases from J, with 21 bases between. Germline V gives CDR1 ENHRY, CDR2 SYGVKD. The CDR3 spans 14 residues. CDR3 sequence (DNA): TGTGCCACAGAATTCGACGCGAGCATGCCTGAAGCTTTCTTT. This sequence encodes CATEFDASMPEAFF.

The chain combines TRBV29-1 with TRBJ1-2; 7 nucleotides agree with TRBD1. Germline loops: CDR1 SQVTM, CDR2 ANQGSEA. V shed 1 base and J 3 bases; nucleotides not matched to a gene: 5. The CDR3 consists of 14 residues. The CDR3 DNA sequence: TGCAGCGTTGAAGTCGGGGACAGCTACTATGGCTACACCTTC. As protein: CSVEVGDSYYGYTF.

The chain uses TRBV5-1 and TRBJ1-4, with 7 bases fitting TRBD1. In germline, CDR1 is SGHRS, CDR2 YFSETQ. The CDR3 has 17 amino acids. V lost 5 bases and J lost 2; bases outside the gene matches: 12. The CDR3 reads CASSFGQAGSTNEKLFF. The CDR3 DNA sequence: TGCGCCAGCAGTTTCGGACAGGCTGGGTCGACTAATGAAAAACTGTTTTTT.

J is TRBJ2-1 and V is TRBV20-1; D gene ambiguous. Germline V gives CDR1 DFQATT, CDR2 SNEGSKA (reference sequence). V was trimmed by 2 bases and J by 9 bases, leaving 17 bases between them. The CDR3 is 14 residues long. CDR3 loop: CSARNPSEISEQFF. CDR3 nucleotides: TGCAGTGCTAGAAATCCATCGGAAATTAGTGAGCAGTTCTTC.

There are a few counts of this clonotype. The rearrangement links TRBV7-9 to TRBJ2-5; unclear D gene. Trimming left V 2 bases short and J 1 base short, with 8 bases between. CDR1 is SEHNR and CDR2 is FQNEAQ in the germline V gene (reference sequence). The CDR3 runs to 14 residues. CDR3 in amino acids: CASSLRSVQETQYF. As DNA, the CDR3 is TGTGCCAGCAGCTTAAGATCTGTCCAAGAGACCCAGTACTTC.

This chain uses TRBV6-5 with TRBJ1-2; 7 nucleotides align to TRBD1. The CDR3 runs 18 residues. CDR1 MNHEY and CDR2 SVGAGI come from the germline V gene. J lost 3 bases, V lost 4 bases, and 17 bases had no gene match. Here the CDR3 DNA reads TGTGCCAGCAGTTCTAGGGGGCAGGCCAGGGTGACTTACTATGGCTACACCTTC. Its translation: CASSSRGQARVTYYGYTF.

The chain links TRBV5-1 to TRBJ2-3; D might be TRBD1 (6 bases). V was clipped by 0 bases and J by 5 bases, with 10 bases between them. The CDR3 is made up of 14 amino acids. Per the germline V gene, CDR1 is SGHRS and CDR2 is YFSETQ. CDR3 amino acids: CASSLGATGDTQYF. The CDR3 bases are TGCGCCAGCAGCTTGGGAGCGACAGGAGATACGCAGTATTTT.

This clonotype was observed at least ten times. The V gene is TRBV6-2 or TRBV6-3, the J gene TRBJ2-1; D unresolved. Per germline, CDR1 MNHEY and CDR2 SVGEGT. V was pared by 2 bases and J by 5 bases, with 7 bases between. The CDR3 extends over 13 amino acids. In DNA form, the CDR3 reads TGTGCCAGCAGTTACAGGGAAAACAATGAGCAGTTCTTC. It codes for CASSYRENNEQFF.

The chain is built from TRBV6-2 or TRBV6-3 and TRBJ1-1; no definite D call. Germline CDR1 is MNHEY and CDR2 is SVGEGT. V was clipped by 3 bases and J by 3 bases, with 14 bases between them. The CDR3 loop spans 15 amino acids. The chain's CDR3 is CASSYSHAGYTEAFF. For the CDR3, the DNA is TGTGCCAGCAGTTATTCCCACGCCGGTTACACTGAAGCTTTCTTT.